The 26 T cell receptor beta chains given below trace back to one sample, sequenced in a study of blood T cell repertoires in COVID-19. Profiled with immunoSEQ multiplex PCR; TCRdb holds only in-frame clones, not every one. The sample lists a few hundred thousand clones, 89% occurring once. The sequenced sample consisted of peripheral blood. These receptor sequences come from a woman aged 55-69 years with acute or convalescent COVID-19.

V and J are TRBV19 and TRBJ2-1; 7 nucleotides match TRBD1. Germline trimming cut 2 bases from V and 8 bases from J; bases unmatched to any gene: 9. The CDR3 is made up of 15 amino acids. Looked up from germline, CDR1 is LNHDA and CDR2 is SQIVND (reference sequence). CDR3 loop: CASSIRGRPYDEQFF. CDR3 nucleotides: TGTGCCAGTAGTATAAGGGGGCGGCCGTATGATGAGCAGTTCTTC. Using reference TRBV19 and TRBJ2-1 for the parts outside the CDR3, the full variable domain is DGGITQSPKYLFRKEGQNVTLSCEQNLNHDAMYWYRQDPGQGLRLIYYSQIVNDFQKGDIAEGYSVSREKKESFPLTVTSAQKNPTAFYLCASSIRGRPYDEQFFGPGTRLTVL.

The chain joins TRBV18 to TRBJ2-7; weak D call: TRBD1 (5 bases). V was pared by 3 bases and J by 5 bases, with 14 bases between. The V gene's germline CDR1 is KGHSH and CDR2 LQKENI. The CDR3 is made up of 14 amino acids. Here the CDR3 reads CASSPRQIPDEQYF. Here the CDR3 DNA reads TGTGCCAGCTCACCCCGACAGATCCCGGACGAGCAGTACTTC.

Of note for this clone: Germline is not matched at one junction end, which may reflect a read error. CDR3 amino acids: CASSIDLWAGSDF. For the CDR3, the DNA is TGTGCCAGTAGTATAGATCTATGGGCAGGGTCGGACTTC. The chain has TRBV19 and TRBJ2-7; weak D call: TRBD1 (5 bases). There are 13 residues in the CDR3. Germline CDR1 LNHDA, CDR2 SQIVND (reference sequence).

The chain couples TRBV5-6 to TRBJ2-2; D possibly corresponds to TRBD2 (6 bases). Germline V gene sequence: CDR1 SGHDT, CDR2 YYEEEE. The CDR3 consists of 15 residues. Trimming removed 5 bases at V and 3 bases at J, with 14 bases between. The CDR3 here is CASRRGLLDTGELFF. The CDR3 DNA sequence: TGTGCCAGCAGGAGGGGACTTCTTGACACCGGGGAGCTGTTTTTT. Complete variable domain (other parts from reference TRBV5-6 and TRBJ2-2): DAGVTQSPTHLIKTRGQQVTLRCSPKSGHDTVSWYQQALGQGPQFIFQYYEEEERQRGNFPDRFSGHQFPNYSSELNVNALLLGDSALYLCASRRGLLDTGELFFGEGSRLTVL.

The rearrangement uses TRBV18 and TRBJ2-5; D possibly corresponds to TRBD2 (7 bases). V gave up 4 bases and J gave up 5 bases, with 17 bases separating them. Germline CDR1 reads KGHSH; CDR2 reads LQKENI. The CDR3 consists of 15 residues. The CDR3 sequence is CASSRAGALAETQYF. Written as DNA, the CDR3 is TGTGCCAGCTCACGTGCGGGGGCGCTTGCCGAGACCCAGTACTTC.

V gene TRBV5-6 combines with J gene TRBJ1-1, with D maybe TRBD1 (5 bases). V gave up 1 base and J gave up 1 base, with 5 bases separating them. This CDR3 has 13 amino acids. Germline CDR1 and CDR2: SGHDT and YYEEEE. The CDR3 region is CASSLQGNTEAFF. The DNA of the CDR3 is TGTGCCAGCAGCTTGCAGGGGAACACTGAAGCTTTCTTT.

The chain combines TRBV9 with TRBJ1-3; TRBD1 is a possible D gene (5 bases). This CDR3 has 15 amino acids. V shed 4 bases and J shed 1 base, with 12 bases lying between them. Germline CDR1 is SGDLS and CDR2 is YYNGEE. In DNA form, the CDR3 reads TGTGCCAGCAGCTTAACAGGAAAGTCTGGAAACACCATATATTTT. Amino acid sequence: CASSLTGKSGNTIYF.

The rearrangement joins TRBV7-2 to TRBJ1-2; tentative D call: TRBD1 (5 bases). CDR3 length equals 15 residues. Germline assignment: CDR1 SGHTA and CDR2 FQGNSA. V lost 5 bases to trimming and J lost 8 bases, with 21 bases between them. The CDR3 nucleotides read TGTGCCAGCAGCGCAGACCTGGGCGGGGCATGGGGCTACACCTTC. This encodes CASSADLGGAWGYTF.

The V call is TRBV19, the J call TRBJ1-6; possibly TRBD1 for D (5 bases). CDR3 length equals 13 residues. Germline values: CDR1 LNHDA, CDR2 SQIVND (reference sequence). Deletions cut 7 bases from V and 8 bases from J, with 12 bases between. The CDR3 DNA reads as TGTGCCAGTACCGAGGCAGGGCATTCACCCCTCCACTTT. As protein: CASTEAGHSPLHF.

The chain is built from TRBV28 and TRBJ2-5; the match to TRBD1 covers 7 bases. Per germline, CDR1 MDHEN and CDR2 SYDVKM. The junction had 5 bases not matched to a gene; V was cut back by 5 bases and J by 2 bases. CDR3 size: 14 residues. CDR3 amino acids: CASSERDRQETQYF. In DNA form, the CDR3 reads TGTGCCAGCAGTGAAAGGGACAGACAAGAGACCCAGTACTTC.

The CDR3: CASSVQGVNQPQHF. The CDR3 bases are TGTGCCAGCAGCGTACAGGGGGTAAATCAGCCCCAGCATTTT. The chain couples TRBV9 to TRBJ1-5; TRBD1 agrees at 7 bases. Germline CDR1 reads SGDLS; CDR2 reads YYNGEE. With V trimmed by 1 base and J by 4 bases, 2 bases remained unmatched. This CDR3 region has 14 residues.

Notes on this clone: Other nucleotide sequences from this sample produce the same CDR3. This sequence joins TRBV19 and TRBJ1-1, with D hard to call. CDR3 length: 14 amino acids. The germline V and J ends were trimmed by 1 base and 0 bases, with 6 bases remaining between them. CDR1 and CDR2 (germline): LNHDA, SQIVND (reference sequence). CDR3 DNA: TGTGCCAGTAGTATAGCCAGGATGAACACTGAAGCTTTCTTT. Amino acids: CASSIARMNTEAFF.

This clone has only one observation. The rearrangement links TRBV5-6 to TRBJ2-7, with TRBD1 matching over 10 bases. The germline CDR1 and CDR2 sequences are SGHDT and YYEEEE. V lost 4 bases and J lost 4; bases outside the gene matches: 8. This CDR3 contains 15 residues. CDR3 region: CASSPPGQGIYEQYF. CDR3 bases: TGTGCCAGCAGCCCGCCGGGACAGGGGATATACGAGCAGTACTTC.

The table lists this clone with a few counts. The rearrangement uses TRBV10-3 and TRBJ2-2, with TRBD2 matching over 13 bases. This CDR3 region has 17 residues. Trimming cost V 8 bases and J 8 bases; bases outside gene matches: 14. Germline V gene sequence: CDR1 ENHRY, CDR2 SYGVKD. The CDR3 DNA sequence: TGTGCCATCGCCAGGACTAGCGGGAGTGTAGGGTCTGGGGAGCTGTTTTTT. This gives the protein CAIARTSGSVGSGELFF.

V usage is TRBV5-5 and J usage is TRBJ1-6; D might be TRBD1 (5 bases). V was pared by 2 bases and J by 0 bases, with 18 bases between. Germline V gene sequence: CDR1 SGHKS, CDR2 YYEKEE (reference sequence). This CDR3 has 19 amino acids. This chain's CDR3 is CASSFQGGRGSSYNSPLHF. DNA for the CDR3: TGTGCCAGCAGCTTCCAGGGCGGACGGGGGAGCTCCTATAATTCACCCCTCCACTTT.

This chain connects TRBV2 to TRBJ1-2; unclear D gene. This CDR3 is built from 12 residues. Germline V gives CDR1 SNHLY, CDR2 FYNNEI. Between the trimmed V and J ends, which lost 2 bases and 8 bases, there was a span of 9 bases. Written as DNA, the CDR3 is TGTGCCAGCAGTGAACGTGGGCGAGGCTACACCTTC. Its translation is CASSERGRGYTF. Full variable domain (outside the CDR3, taken from reference TRBV2 and TRBJ1-2): EPEVTQTPSHQVTQMGQEVILRCVPISNHLYFYWYRQILGQKVEFLVSFYNNEISEKSEIFDDQFSVERPDGSNFTLKIRSTKLEDSAMYFCASSERGRGYTFGSGTRLTVV.

The J gene is TRBJ2-2, the V gene TRBV11-3; 8 positions match TRBD2. Germline CDR1 and CDR2: SGHNT and YENEEA. Losses at the gene ends were 5 bases for V and 8 bases for J; bases not matched to a gene: 13. The CDR3 extends over 16 amino acids. CDR3 sequence: CASSGRIAGLSGELFF. The CDR3 bases are TGTGCCAGCAGCGGAAGAATAGCGGGATTATCTGGGGAGCTGTTTTTT.

The V call is TRBV12-3 or TRBV12-4, the J call TRBJ1-5, with D possibly matching TRBD1 (6 bases). This CDR3 comprises 13 residues. Deletions cut 6 bases from V and 6 bases from J, with 12 bases between. CDR3 in DNA: TGTGCCAGCAGCCAACAGGGCGGTCAGCCCCAGCATTTT. Protein product: CASSQQGGQPQHF.

There are a few counts of this clone. The chain links TRBV7-2 to TRBJ2-4; 10 nucleotides align to TRBD1. The CDR3 consists of 14 residues. V lost 5 bases, J lost 7 bases, and 5 bases stayed unmatched. From germline, CDR1 is SGHTA and CDR2 FQGNSA. CDR3 residues: CASSPPGQGNIQYF. The CDR3 DNA reads as TGTGCCAGCAGCCCCCCGGGACAGGGGAACATTCAGTACTTC.

The CDR3: CASSTGETQPQHF. The CDR3 DNA is TGTGCCAGCAGTACAGGGGAAACTCAGCCCCAGCATTTT. The rearrangement uses TRBV6-6 and TRBJ1-5, with TRBD1 matching over 7 bases. CDR3 length: 13 amino acids. The germline V gene encodes CDR1 MNHNY and CDR2 SVGAGI (reference sequence). V trimming: 5 bases; J trimming: 6 bases; junction bases outside the gene matches: 4.

This rearrangement joins TRBV19 to TRBJ2-7, with D tentatively TRBD1 (5 bases). Germline CDR1 and CDR2: LNHDA and SQIVND (reference sequence). V was shortened by 1 base and J by 3 bases, with 10 bases between the two germline ends. The CDR3 length is 14 residues. CDR3 region: CASSIGPRDYEQYF. The DNA of the CDR3 is TGTGCCAGTAGTATAGGACCCAGGGACTACGAGCAGTACTTC.

The chain employs TRBV19 and TRBJ1-4, with 7 positions matching TRBD1. Germline loops: CDR1 LNHDA, CDR2 SQIVND (reference sequence). CDR3 length equals 17 residues. After removal of 6 bases from V and 10 bases from J, the junction contained 20 bases not matched to a gene. CDR3 loop: CASSPRPEGAMSGKLFF. The CDR3, as DNA: TGTGCCAGTAGCCCTAGACCAGAGGGGGCCATGAGCGGAAAACTGTTTTTT.

A few counts support this clone. This chain connects TRBV5-1 to TRBJ1-3, with 10 bases fitting TRBD1. The CDR3 runs 16 residues. Germline CDR1 reads SGHRS; CDR2 reads YFSETQ. J gave up 3 bases and V 3 bases, and 6 bases lay outside the gene matches. CDR3 DNA: TGCGCCAGCAGCTGGGGACAGGGGAAAAGTGGAAACACCATATATTTT. Amino acid sequence: CASSWGQGKSGNTIYF.

In this sample, this clone turned up once. The gene calls are TRBV15 and TRBJ2-1; 8 bases line up with TRBD2. This CDR3 comprises 16 residues. Germline V lookup: CDR1 LNHNV, CDR2 YYDKDF (reference sequence). V lost 1 base to trimming and J lost 4 bases; unmatched junction nucleotides: 6. CDR3 residues: CATSRGAGGAYNEQFF. Written as DNA, the CDR3 is TGTGCCACCAGCAGAGGCGCGGGGGGAGCTTACAATGAGCAGTTCTTC. Complete variable domain (other parts from reference TRBV15 and TRBJ2-1): DAMVIQNPRYQVTQFGKPVTLSCSQTLNHNVMYWYQQKSSQAPKLLFHYYDKDFNNEADTPDNFQSRRPNTSFCFLDIRSPGLGDTAMYLCATSRGAGGAYNEQFFGPGTRLTVL.

This chain joins TRBV30 and TRBJ1-1, with D perhaps TRBD1 (5 bases). This CDR3 has 11 amino acids. Germline assignment: CDR1 GTSNPN and CDR2 SVGIG (reference sequence). Between the trimmed V and J ends, which lost 5 bases and 4 bases, there was a span of 8 bases. The CDR3, as DNA: TGTGCCTGGGTCAGGGCCACTGAAGCTTTCTTT. Amino acids: CAWVRATEAFF.

This clone has a single count. The chain couples TRBV5-1 to TRBJ2-5; the match to TRBD2 covers 9 bases. The CDR3 loop spans 15 amino acids. CDR1 and CDR2 from the germline V gene are SGHRS and YFSETQ. The trim removed 1 base at V and 5 bases at J, leaving 6 bases unmatched. The CDR3 coding sequence is TGCGCCAGCAGCTTGTTAGCGGGGGTAGGGGAGACCCAGTACTTC. This translates into CASSLLAGVGETQYF.